This T cell receptor beta chain stems from a study of shared clonotypes between healthy human individuals. Study context: Per donor, CD8 memory used one plate, CD8 naive used two, CD4 memory used three and CD4 naive used three.

Terminally differentiated effector memory CD45RA+ cells were excluded from the naive CD8 cells, which were CD45RO-negative and positively selected for CCR7. The protocol was immunoSEQ multiplex PCR, while the TCRdb copy is restricted to in-frame clones and leaves out a portion. Of more than 2 million clones listed, about 94% are singletons. This CDR3 has 15 residues. CDR1 is MNHEY and CDR2 is SVGAGI in the germline V gene. Germline trimming cut 8 bases from V and 1 base from J; bases unmatched to any gene: 9. The specimen sequenced was naive CD8+ T cells sorted from blood. The sequence was obtained from a man between 18 and 35 years old in good health. The rearrangement joins TRBV6-5 to TRBJ2-7; 9 nucleotides line up with TRBD1. In nucleotides, the CDR3 is TGTGCCAGCGGAATAGGACAGGGGATGTCCTACGAGCAGTACTTC. It translates to CASGIGQGMSYEQYF.